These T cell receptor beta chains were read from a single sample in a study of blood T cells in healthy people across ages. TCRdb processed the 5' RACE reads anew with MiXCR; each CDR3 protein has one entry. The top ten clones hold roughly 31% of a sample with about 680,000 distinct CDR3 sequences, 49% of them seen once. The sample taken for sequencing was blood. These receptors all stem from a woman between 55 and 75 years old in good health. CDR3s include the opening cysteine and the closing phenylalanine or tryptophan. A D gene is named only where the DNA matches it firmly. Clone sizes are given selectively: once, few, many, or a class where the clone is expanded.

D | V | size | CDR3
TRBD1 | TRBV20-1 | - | CSAGTAIAYEQYF
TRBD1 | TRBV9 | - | CASSAVQGVGGYTF
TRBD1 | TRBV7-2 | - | CASITTGFLNEQFF
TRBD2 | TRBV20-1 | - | CSASELARFNSYEQYF
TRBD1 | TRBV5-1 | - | CASSPVTGFSYNEQFF
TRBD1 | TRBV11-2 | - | CASSLDPNRGVENEQYF
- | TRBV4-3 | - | CASSQDLTPLENYEQYF
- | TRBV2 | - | CASSYLREETQYF
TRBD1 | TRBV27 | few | CASSNTRDRDTDTQYF
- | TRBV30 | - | CAWTGLANTEAFF
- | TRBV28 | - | CASTRSGEQYF
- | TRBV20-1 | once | CSARDPLTGTTEAFF
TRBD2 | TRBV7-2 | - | CASSTELASETQYF
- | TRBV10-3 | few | CAISPREVSYGEQYF
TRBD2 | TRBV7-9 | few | CASSLFGTSGRAGETQYF
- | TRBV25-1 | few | CASSFAGAAGYTF
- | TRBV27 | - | CASRDSATDTQYF
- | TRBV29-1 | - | CSVGHVLGRSPYNEQFF
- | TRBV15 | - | CATSRVGPSGSKTQYF
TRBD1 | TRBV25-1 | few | CASTGQGGYTF
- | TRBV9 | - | CASSQAGTGELFF
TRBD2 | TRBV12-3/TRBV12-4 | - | CASSFGAGGPGDTQYF
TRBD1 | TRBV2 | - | CASMAAGGKTNEKLFF
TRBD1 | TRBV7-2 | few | CASSALQGAGSSYEQYF
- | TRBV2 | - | CASRILESDTQYF
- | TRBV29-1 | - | CSVEGLGGPSYEQYF
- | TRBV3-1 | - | CASSQGDLFQFF
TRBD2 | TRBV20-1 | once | CSARDALAGVIETQYF
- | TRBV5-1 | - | CASSDSGTNGYTF
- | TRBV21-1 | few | CASSKSYQGPPLHF
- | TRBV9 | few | CASSVAGDYEQYF
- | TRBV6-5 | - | CASSQGGLGGYTF
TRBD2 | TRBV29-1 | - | CSVESLAGDTDTQYF
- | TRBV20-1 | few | CSARATTGSYEQYF
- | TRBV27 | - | CASSLGRARSGANVLTF
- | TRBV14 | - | CASSQGRDNSPLHF
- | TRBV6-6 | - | CASTLRWVGGYTF
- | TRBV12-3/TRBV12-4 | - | CASSFDDKGADTQYF
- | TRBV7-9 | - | CASSWTEKETQYF
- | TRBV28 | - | CASTQSKNIQYF
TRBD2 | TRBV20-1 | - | CSADTGLAGVNEQFF
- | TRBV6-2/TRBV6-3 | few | CASSDPLGNTEAFF
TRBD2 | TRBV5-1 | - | CASSRHPLADVYNEQFF
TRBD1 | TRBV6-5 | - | CASSYGRQGLWTDTQYF
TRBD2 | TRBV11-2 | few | CASSLDLLALNEQFF
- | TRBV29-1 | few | CSVARKPQGFEQYF
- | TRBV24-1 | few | CATSDPRKGDLEQYF
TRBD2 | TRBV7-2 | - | CASSFSGLAGGETQYF
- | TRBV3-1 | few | CASSRARREQYF
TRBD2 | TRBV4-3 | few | CASSQVSGSGSYEQYF
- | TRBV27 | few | CASSSAPQYNEQFF
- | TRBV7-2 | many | CASSLGGGGATYEQYF
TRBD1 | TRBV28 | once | CASIAGTGAYEQYF
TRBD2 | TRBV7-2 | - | CASSPRLAGAKTQYF
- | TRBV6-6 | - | CASSLQVGGSSYNEQFF
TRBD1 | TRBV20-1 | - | CSANRDRLNEQFF
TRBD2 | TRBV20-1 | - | CSARDLGLAGGMDEQYF
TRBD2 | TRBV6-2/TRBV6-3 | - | CASSPRIAGGSYEQYF
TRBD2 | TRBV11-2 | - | CASNPFRRGKNEQYF